The 27 T cell receptor beta chains reported below all come from one sample, sequenced in a study of cytomegalovirus exposure and HLA in healthy donors (dated by TCRdb to 2017 to 2019). The library was obtained by the immunoSEQ multiplex PCR assay. For the multiplex PCR, a mixture combining 60 forward primers for TCR Vbeta segments and 13 reverse primers for TCR Jbeta segments was used. The source is immuneACCESS, and TCRdb retained only in-frame sequences with V and J called. Part of the clones is not carried over; for the studies checked, unresolved V genes explain less than half of this, and the remainder is unexplained. The sample profile shows 150,000 to 180,000 clones; around 81% of them were found once. Jointly, the top ten make up around 5.6% of the sample. Sequencing input: PBMCs. These receptor sequences come from a woman aged 40 to 50 in good health and CMV-seropositive.

This clone was observed a single time. The chain combines TRBV7-9 with TRBJ2-7, with 10 bases lining up with TRBD1. Germline CDR1 and CDR2: SEHNR and FQNEAQ (reference sequence). With V trimmed by 5 bases and J by 4 bases, 5 bases remained unmatched. CDR3 size: 14 residues. The CDR3 sequence is CASSLDRGRYEQYF. CDR3 coding DNA: TGTGCCAGCAGCCTGGACAGGGGGAGGTACGAGCAGTACTTC. Supplemented by reference TRBV7-9 and TRBJ2-7, the full variable domain reads DTGVSQNPRHKITKRGQNVTFRCDPISEHNRLYWYRQTLGQGPEFLTYFQNEAQLEKSRLLSDRFSAERPKGSFSTLEIQRTEQGDSAMYLCASSLDRGRYEQYFGPGTRLTVT.

This rearrangement joins TRBV20-1 to TRBJ1-4, with 7 bases lining up with TRBD1. The J segment lost 8 bases and the V segment lost 7 bases, leaving 4 bases of the junction unmatched. Germline CDR1 is DFQATT and CDR2 is SNEGSKA (reference sequence). The CDR3 extends over 11 amino acids. DNA for the CDR3: TGCAGTGGGGACAGCGGGGAAAAACTGTTTTTT. Translating gives CSGDSGEKLFF.

V and J are TRBV7-8 and TRBJ2-7, with 7 positions matching TRBD1. Trimming took 3 bases from V and 4 from J; bases not matched to a gene: 6. CDR1 is SGHVS and CDR2 is FQNEAQ in the germline V gene. The CDR3 consists of 14 residues. The CDR3 DNA reads TGTGCCAGCAGCTTCGGACAGGCAGGGTACGAGCAGTACTTC. It codes for CASSFGQAGYEQYF. Supplemented by reference TRBV7-8 and TRBJ2-7, the full variable domain reads GAGVSQSPRYKVAKRGQDVALRCDPISGHVSLFWYQQALGQGPEFLTYFQNEAQLDKSGLPSDRFFAERPEGSVSTLKIQRTQQEDSAVYLCASSFGQAGYEQYFGPGTRLTVT.

The genes are TRBV28 and TRBJ1-4, with no clear D. The ends were cut back, 4 bases at V and 12 bases at J, with 9 bases in the middle. The CDR3 length is 11 residues. Per the germline V gene, CDR1 is MDHEN and CDR2 is SYDVKM. CDR3 bases: TGTGCCAGCAGTTCCCCTGCAGAACTGTTTTTT. Protein sequence: CASSSPAELFF.

The genes are TRBV19 and TRBJ1-5; 7 bases line up with TRBD1. Germline assignment: CDR1 LNHDA and CDR2 SQIVND (reference sequence). There are 12 residues in the CDR3. J was trimmed by 7 bases and V by 8 bases; bases with no gene match: 5. CDR3 sequence (DNA): TGTGCCAGTGGACAGGTAGCGCAGCCCCAGCATTTT. Protein product: CASGQVAQPQHF.

V usage is TRBV14 and J usage is TRBJ2-3; a weak D match, TRBD2 (6 bases). The CDR3 spans 14 residues. The germline V and J ends were trimmed by 1 base and 1 base, with 6 bases remaining between them. From germline, CDR1 is SGHDN and CDR2 FVKESK. The CDR3, as DNA: TGTGCCAGCAGCCAAGCGGGAGGCACAGATACGCAGTATTTT. Encoded protein: CASSQAGGTDTQYF.

A note on this clone: This CDR3 is also generated by other DNA sequences in the sample. The rearrangement links TRBV27 to TRBJ2-7, with D maybe TRBD1 (5 bases). With 3 bases removed from V and 0 bases from J, the gap between germline ends came to 6 bases. This CDR3 has 13 residues. Germline CDR1 and CDR2: MNHEY and SMNVEV (reference sequence). The CDR3 DNA follows: TGTGCCAGCAGTTTTAGGGGCTCCTACGAGCAGTACTTC. Amino acid sequence: CASSFRGSYEQYF.

The chain uses TRBV29-1 and TRBJ2-1; 7 bases map to TRBD2. Trimming took 2 bases from V and 4 from J; bases not matched to a gene: 11. CDR1 and CDR2 (germline): SQVTM, ANQGSEA. This CDR3 has 16 amino acids. CDR3 sequence (DNA): TGCAGCGTTGAACTATCCAGCGGGACCGTTTACAATGAGCAGTTCTTC. Protein sequence: CSVELSSGTVYNEQFF.

This chain connects TRBV28 to TRBJ1-1; D is unresolved. From germline, CDR1 is MDHEN and CDR2 SYDVKM. Deletions cut 0 bases from V and 0 bases from J, with 8 bases between. The CDR3 sequence is 15 residues long. In nucleotides, the CDR3 is TGTGCCAGCAGTTTATGGGGCAGCCTGAACACTGAAGCTTTCTTT. Its translation: CASSLWGSLNTEAFF.

The gene calls are TRBV11-3 and TRBJ2-7, with D possibly TRBD2 on 5 matching bases. In germline, CDR1 is SGHNT, CDR2 YENEEA. V lost 5 bases to trimming and J lost 5 bases, with 16 bases between them. This CDR3 has 14 amino acids. This CDR3 reads CASSPGLPKDEQYF. CDR3 DNA: TGTGCCAGCAGCCCAGGACTCCCGAAAGACGAGCAGTACTTC.

This chain joins TRBV4-1 and TRBJ1-4, with TRBD1 matching 7 bases. The CDR3 sequence is 15 residues long. Germline V gene lookup returns CDR1 MGHRA and CDR2 YSYEKL. Trimming removed 0 bases from V and 8 bases from J; junction bases left unmatched: 6. The CDR3 is CASSQEGQAREKLFF. The DNA for the CDR3 is TGCGCCAGCAGCCAAGAAGGACAGGCGAGGGAAAAACTGTTTTTT.

The V call is TRBV30, the J call TRBJ2-7; 9 positions agree with TRBD2. J lost 2 bases, V lost 5 bases, and 4 bases had no gene match. Germline loops: CDR1 GTSNPN, CDR2 SVGIG (reference sequence). This CDR3 comprises 13 residues. CDR3 nucleotides: TGTGCCTGGTCGGGCGGGAGGGCCTACGAGCAGTACTTC. This gives the protein CAWSGGRAYEQYF.

The V call is TRBV7-9, the J call TRBJ2-1; the match to TRBD2 covers 7 bases. Trimming took 7 bases from V and 3 from J; bases not matched to a gene: 9. Per the germline V gene, CDR1 is SEHNR and CDR2 is FQNEAQ (reference sequence). The CDR3 runs 15 residues. The CDR3 bases are TGTGCCAGCAAGCCGGGGAGGGCGTTCTACAATGAGCAGTTCTTC. This encodes CASKPGRAFYNEQFF.

The V gene is TRBV19, the J gene TRBJ1-5; D remains unclear. The CDR3 length is 14 residues. In germline, CDR1 is LNHDA, CDR2 SQIVND (reference sequence). V was cut by 1 base and J by 4 bases, with 8 bases left in between. The CDR3 loop reads CASSIGAGNQPQHF. CDR3 in DNA: TGTGCCAGTAGTATAGGGGCGGGTAATCAGCCCCAGCATTTT.

The chain carries TRBV9 and TRBJ2-3; 11 nucleotides agree with TRBD1. The junction had 1 base not matched to a gene; V was cut back by 0 bases and J by 4 bases. CDR1 is SGDLS and CDR2 is YYNGEE in the germline V gene. There are 15 residues in the CDR3. The CDR3 spells CASSVGGQGADTQYF. CDR3 bases: TGTGCCAGCAGCGTAGGGGGACAGGGGGCAGATACGCAGTATTTT.

This clone was counted only a few times. The rearrangement links TRBV28 to TRBJ2-6; no clear D gene. The germline V gene encodes CDR1 MDHEN and CDR2 SYDVKM. Trimming took off 5 bases at V and 0 bases at J, with 11 bases between the two ends. The CDR3 is 16 amino acids. The chain's CDR3 is CASSPFFFSGANVLTF. The DNA for the CDR3 is TGTGCCAGCAGTCCGTTCTTTTTCTCTGGGGCCAACGTCCTGACTTTC. Drawing the rest from reference TRBV28 and TRBJ2-6, the complete variable domain is DVKVTQSSRYLVKRTGEKVFLECVQDMDHENMFWYRQDPGLGLRLIYFSYDVKMKEKGDIPEGYSVSREKKERFSLILESASTNQTSMYLCASSPFFFSGANVLTFGAGSRLTVL.

The rearrangement joins TRBV19 to TRBJ1-4; D not resolved. The germline V gene has CDR1 LNHDA and CDR2 SQIVND (reference sequence). The V end lost 3 bases, the J end lost 15 bases, and 14 bases lay between the germline ends. The CDR3 has 12 residues. This chain's CDR3 is CASSMTRDGMFF. CDR3 DNA: TGTGCCAGTAGTATGACTCGGGATGGTATGTTTTTT.

By sample fraction, this clone is medium-sized. This chain joins TRBV29-1 and TRBJ2-2, with D possibly being TRBD1 (5 bases). Germline V gives CDR1 SQVTM, CDR2 ANQGSEA. The CDR3 consists of 14 residues. Between the trimmed V and J ends, which lost 6 bases and 0 bases, there was a span of 11 bases. The CDR3 protein is CSVGPWSNTGELFF. CDR3 nucleotide sequence: TGCAGCGTGGGGCCTTGGTCGAACACCGGGGAGCTGTTTTTT.

The chain carries TRBV5-1 and TRBJ1-5; D is unclear. V was cut by 2 bases and J by 3 bases, with 6 bases left in between. The CDR3 totals 13 residues. Per germline, CDR1 SGHRS and CDR2 YFSETQ. The CDR3 here is CASSLNSNQPQHF. DNA of the CDR3: TGCGCCAGCAGCTTAAACTCCAATCAGCCCCAGCATTTT.

This chain links TRBV14 with TRBJ2-5; D is unresolved. CDR1 and CDR2 from the germline V gene are SGHDN and FVKESK. The length of the CDR3 is 14 residues. V gave up 1 base and J gave up 2 bases, with 8 bases separating them. The CDR3 sequence: CASSQVLAQETQYF. DNA of the CDR3: TGTGCCAGCAGCCAAGTTCTTGCGCAAGAGACCCAGTACTTC. The whole variable domain, filled in from reference TRBV14 and TRBJ2-5, reads EAGVTQFPSHSVIEKGQTVTLRCDPISGHDNLYWYRRVMGKEIKFLLHFVKESKQDESGMPNNRFLAERTGGTYSTLKVQPAELEDSGVYFCASSQVLAQETQYFGPGTRLLVL.

CDR3 in DNA: TGTGCCAGCACTCTATCAGTGTCTGGCGGGGACGAGCAGTACTTC. Translated: CASTLSVSGGDEQYF. V is TRBV9 and J is TRBJ2-5; a weak D match, TRBD2 (6 bases). The J call may not be correct, given that the DNA end is closer to TRBJ2-7. The CDR3 loop spans 15 amino acids. The germline CDR1 and CDR2 sequences are SGDLS and YYNGEE.

This chain uses TRBV27 with TRBJ1-2; perhaps TRBD1 as D (5 bases). Germline V lookup: CDR1 MNHEY, CDR2 SMNVEV (reference sequence). V lost 7 bases and J lost 3, with 15 bases in between. There are 14 residues in the CDR3. CDR3 amino acids: CASNPQGSHYGYTF. CDR3 bases: TGTGCCAGCAACCCCCAGGGAAGCCACTATGGCTACACCTTC.

The chain combines TRBV6-6 with TRBJ2-1; 7 bases are a match to TRBD2. V lost 5 bases to trimming and J lost 5 bases; unmatched junction nucleotides: 12. From germline, CDR1 is MNHNY and CDR2 SVGAGI (reference sequence). The CDR3 contains 16 residues. The CDR3 sequence: CASSSLPGLPNNEQFF. The CDR3, as DNA: TGTGCCAGCAGTAGTCTACCGGGACTACCTAACAATGAGCAGTTCTTC.

This clone was found once. The chain uses TRBV29-1 and TRBJ1-2; tentative D call: TRBD1 (6 bases). Germline values: CDR1 SQVTM, CDR2 ANQGSEA. The ends were cut back, 8 bases at V and 7 bases at J, with 17 bases in the middle. The CDR3 contains 12 residues. The CDR3 spells CSFSGAHPGYTF. The CDR3 DNA reads as TGCAGCTTCTCAGGGGCTCACCCTGGCTACACCTTC.

The rearrangement uses TRBV25-1 and TRBJ1-4; unclear D gene. This CDR3 is 17 amino acids long. Germline-derived CDR1 and CDR2 are MGHDK and SYGVNS. Trimming removed 6 bases from V and 0 bases from J, with 17 bases in between. The CDR3 spells CASSDPGMGATNEKLFF. CDR3 in DNA: TGTGCCAGCAGCGACCCGGGGATGGGTGCAACTAATGAAAAACTGTTTTTT.

This chain connects TRBV28 to TRBJ2-1; 10 bases line up with TRBD2. CDR3 length equals 15 residues. Germline V gene lookup returns CDR1 MDHEN and CDR2 SYDVKM. J lost 8 bases, V lost 5 bases, and 9 bases had no gene match. CDR3 sequence reads: CASSGTSGISYEQFF. CDR3 sequence (DNA): TGTGCCAGCAGTGGTACTAGCGGGATAAGTTATGAGCAGTTCTTC.

This chain connects TRBV18 to TRBJ2-7, with 8 bases aligning to TRBD1. V gave up 5 bases and J gave up 4 bases; unmatched junction bases: 7. The CDR3 is made up of 14 amino acids. CDR1 and CDR2 (germline): KGHSH, LQKENI. CDR3: CASSTRGRGYEQYF. CDR3 bases: TGTGCCAGCTCAACCAGGGGGCGAGGGTACGAGCAGTACTTC.